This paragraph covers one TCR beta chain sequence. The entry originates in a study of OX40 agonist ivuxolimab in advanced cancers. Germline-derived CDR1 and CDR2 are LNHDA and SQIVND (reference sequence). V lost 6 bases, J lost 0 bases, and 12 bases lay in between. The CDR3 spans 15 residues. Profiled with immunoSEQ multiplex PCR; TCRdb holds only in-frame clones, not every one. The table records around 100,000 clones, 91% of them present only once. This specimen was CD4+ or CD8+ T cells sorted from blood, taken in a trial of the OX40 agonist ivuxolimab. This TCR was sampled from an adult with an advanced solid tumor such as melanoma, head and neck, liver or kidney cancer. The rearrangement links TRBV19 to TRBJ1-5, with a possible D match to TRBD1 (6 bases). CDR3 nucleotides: TGTGCCAGTAGCCAGCGGGGGCTTAGCAATCAGCCCCAGCATTTT. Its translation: CASSQRGLSNQPQHF.